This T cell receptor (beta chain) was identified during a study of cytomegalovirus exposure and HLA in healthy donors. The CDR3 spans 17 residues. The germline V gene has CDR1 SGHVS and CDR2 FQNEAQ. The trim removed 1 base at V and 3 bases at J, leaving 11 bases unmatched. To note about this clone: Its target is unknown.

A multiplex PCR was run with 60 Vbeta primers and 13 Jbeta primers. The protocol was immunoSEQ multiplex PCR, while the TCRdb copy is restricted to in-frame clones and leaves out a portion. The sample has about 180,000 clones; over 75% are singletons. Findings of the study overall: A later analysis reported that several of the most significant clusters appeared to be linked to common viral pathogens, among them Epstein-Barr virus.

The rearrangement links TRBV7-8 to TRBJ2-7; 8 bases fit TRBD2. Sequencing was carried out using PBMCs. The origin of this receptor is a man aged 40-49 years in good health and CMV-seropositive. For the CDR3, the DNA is TGTGCCAGCAGCTTAGGCCTAGCGGGCCCGAGGGTCTACGAGCAGTACTTC. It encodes CASSLGLAGPRVYEQYF.